Below, 4 T cell receptor beta chains from the same sample are listed, as sequenced in a study of shared clonotypes between healthy human individuals (TCRdb year 2020). Library method: the immunoSEQ multiplex PCR assay. The immuneACCESS repertoire file appears here via TCRdb, limited to in-frame rearrangements. These files lack a portion of the clones; in checked studies, under half of the deficit traces to unresolved V genes, and the cause of the others is not known. This sample lists 850,000 to 1,200,000 clones; roughly 80% were detected once. The top ten constitute less than 1.5% of the sample. The specimen was memory CD4+ T cells sorted from blood. The sample's cell subset or site label, decoded: CD45RA-negative fraction. The receptors stem from a man aged 18 to 30 in good health.

This clone was seen just once. V and J are TRBV28 and TRBJ1-2; D not certain. V was shortened by 5 bases and J by 5 bases, with 12 bases between the two germline ends. Germline CDR1 MDHEN, CDR2 SYDVKM. This CDR3 is 13 amino acids long. The CDR3 DNA reads TGTGCCAGCAGTCCCTTCGGAGCGTATGGCTACACCTTC. This sequence encodes CASSPFGAYGYTF.

The chain couples TRBV2 to TRBJ2-3; 10 bases map to TRBD2. With V trimmed by 3 bases and J by 10 bases, 10 bases remained unmatched. Germline V CDR1 and CDR2: SNHLY, FYNNEI. The CDR3 length is 15 residues. This CDR3 is CASSDEPLAGRPQYF. The CDR3 DNA reads as TGTGCCAGCAGTGATGAACCACTAGCGGGACGCCCGCAGTATTTT.

The chain couples TRBV2 to TRBJ1-2, with D uncertain. V was clipped by 4 bases and J by 5 bases, with 11 bases between them. Germline V gene lookup returns CDR1 SNHLY and CDR2 FYNNEI. The CDR3 covers 13 residues. CDR3 region: CASSGRLGYGYTF. In DNA form, the CDR3 reads TGTGCCAGCAGTGGGAGACTCGGTTATGGCTACACCTTC.

The J gene is TRBJ2-5, the V gene TRBV7-2, with D unclear. CDR3 length: 12 residues. From germline, CDR1 is SGHTA and CDR2 FQGNSA. V was cut by 5 bases and J by 5 bases, with 9 bases left in between. CDR3 sequence (DNA): TGTGCCAGCAGCCGGGTAAAGGAGACCCAGTACTTC. It yields the protein CASSRVKETQYF.